The 32 T cell receptor beta chains given below trace back to one sample, sequenced in a study of blood T cell repertoires in COVID-19 (dated by TCRdb to about 2020). Library generation was performed with the immunoSEQ multiplex PCR assay. TCRdb's version of the immuneACCESS table is confined to in-frame rearrangements and falls short of the full clone set. An unresolved V gene accounts for under half of the shortfall where checked; the remainder is of unknown origin. For this sample the table gives a few hundred thousand clones, of which less than 90% were detected only once. Clones ranked in the top ten supply about 11% of the sample. The sample consisted of peripheral blood. These receptors were collected from a woman of 80 years or more with COVID-19, enrolled during active disease.

This chain uses TRBV6-5 with TRBJ2-1, with TRBD2 matching over 12 bases. The CDR3 totals 14 residues. The germline CDR1 and CDR2 sequences are MNHEY and SVGAGI. Germline trimming cut 6 bases from V and 7 bases from J; bases unmatched to any gene: 4. The CDR3 sequence is CASRTSGGGNEQFF. DNA for the CDR3: TGTGCCAGCAGGACTAGCGGGGGAGGGAATGAGCAGTTCTTC.

The rearrangement links TRBV3-1 (or the pseudogene TRBV3-2) to TRBJ1-4, with 7 bases that match TRBD1. The CDR3 runs 15 residues. The germline gives CDR1 LGHDT, CDR2 YNNKEL (reference sequence). With V trimmed by 4 bases and J by 4 bases, 6 bases remained unmatched. The DNA of the CDR3 is TGTGCCAGCAGCCTCCGGACAGGACTTAATGAAAAACTGTTTTTT. The encoded protein is CASSLRTGLNEKLFF.

This clone came up once. V is TRBV6-1 and J is TRBJ2-1; 7 bases are a match to TRBD1. This CDR3 is built from 15 residues. Germline V gene data show CDR1 as MNHNS and CDR2 as SASEGT. V shed 3 bases and J 9 bases; nucleotides not matched to a gene: 11. CDR3 coding DNA: TGTGCCAGCAGTGATGGACAGGCCCCCAGGGGTGAGCAGTTCTTC. Translated: CASSDGQAPRGEQFF.

V is TRBV6-4 and J is TRBJ1-2; D possibly corresponds to TRBD1 (6 bases). V was cut by 3 bases and J by 0 bases, with 11 bases left in between. Germline assignment: CDR1 MRHNA and CDR2 SNTAGT. The CDR3 spans 15 residues. CDR3 bases: TGTGCCAGCAGTGATTCGCAGGGGCCTAACTATGGCTACACCTTC. Encoded protein: CASSDSQGPNYGYTF.

The rearrangement uses TRBV6-5 and TRBJ2-7; D is ambiguous. The CDR3 loop spans 12 amino acids. V lost 5 bases to trimming and J lost 6 bases, with 11 bases between them. CDR1 is MNHEY, CDR2 SVGAGI, per germline. CDR3: CASSPAAGEQYF. The CDR3 DNA is TGTGCCAGCAGTCCTGCCGCAGGCGAGCAGTACTTC.

The chain carries TRBV3-1 (or the pseudogene TRBV3-2) and TRBJ2-2; D is unclear. The V end lost 1 base, the J end lost 2 bases, and 5 bases lay between the germline ends. From germline, CDR1 is LGHDT and CDR2 YNNKEL (reference sequence). This CDR3 comprises 14 residues. The CDR3 DNA is TGTGCCAGCAGCCAAGTTAGAAACACCGGGGAGCTGTTTTTT. Translating it yields CASSQVRNTGELFF.

This clone was counted only a few times. V gene TRBV19 combines with J gene TRBJ1-1; D is undetermined. This CDR3 spans 13 amino acids. The ends were cut back, 1 base at V and 2 bases at J, with 5 bases in the middle. Looked up from germline, CDR1 is LNHDA and CDR2 is SQIVND (reference sequence). The DNA for the CDR3 is TGTGCCAGTAGTATAGGCGAAAACACTGAAGCTTTCTTT. This encodes CASSIGENTEAFF.

The rearrangement joins TRBV19 to TRBJ2-2; 7 bases line up with TRBD2. J lost 5 bases, V lost 7 bases, and 10 bases had no gene match. From germline, CDR1 is LNHDA and CDR2 SQIVND (reference sequence). The CDR3 has 15 residues. The CDR3 protein is CASKKRGRGTGELFF. The CDR3 coding sequence is TGTGCCAGTAAGAAGCGTGGGAGGGGAACCGGGGAGCTGTTTTTT.

The rearrangement joins TRBV4-2 to TRBJ2-7; 8 nucleotides match TRBD1. V lost 8 bases and J lost 7; bases outside the gene matches: 10. The CDR3 is made up of 13 amino acids. The germline V gene has CDR1 LGHNA and CDR2 YNFKEQ. In DNA, the CDR3 is TGTGCCAGCGGTCCCAGGGGGCTGGGGGAGCAGTACTTC. It translates to CASGPRGLGEQYF.

Worth noting for this clone: Other DNA variants within this sample encode the same CDR3. The chain uses TRBV5-6 and TRBJ1-5; D gene unclear. Germline V gives CDR1 SGHDT, CDR2 YYEEEE. Trimming removed 4 bases from V and 1 base from J, with 9 bases in between. This CDR3 is built from 14 residues. The CDR3 nucleotides read TGTGCCAGCAGCCTGGGCGGCAGCAATCAGCCCCAGCATTTT. Translating it yields CASSLGGSNQPQHF. The full variable domain, its missing parts supplied by reference TRBV5-6 and TRBJ1-5, is DAGVTQSPTHLIKTRGQQVTLRCSPKSGHDTVSWYQQALGQGPQFIFQYYEEEERQRGNFPDRFSGHQFPNYSSELNVNALLLGDSALYLCASSLGGSNQPQHFGDGTRLSIL.

This clone showed up just a few times. The chain employs TRBV18 and TRBJ1-1, with D possibly TRBD1 on 6 matching bases. Deletions cut 4 bases from V and 6 bases from J, with 30 bases between. This CDR3 is built from 19 residues. Germline CDR1 and CDR2: KGHSH and LQKENI. The CDR3 DNA is TGTGCCAGCTCACAAGACAGGCCGGATGTAACGGTCATGGCCTCTGAAGCTTTCTTT. Translated: CASSQDRPDVTVMASEAFF.

The chain links TRBV7-9 to TRBJ1-6; the D gene is possibly TRBD1 (6 bases). Trimming pared 5 bases from V and 7 bases from J, leaving 18 bases between. This CDR3 is built from 16 residues. CDR1 SEHNR and CDR2 FQNEAQ come from the germline V gene (reference sequence). The CDR3 nucleotides are TGTGCCAGCAGCGTTCAGCTTACAGGGAGAAATTCACCCCTCCACTTT. Translation: CASSVQLTGRNSPLHF.

The J gene is TRBJ2-2, the V gene TRBV2; possible D gene TRBD2, 7 bases. This CDR3 is 15 amino acids long. The germline CDR1 and CDR2 sequences are SNHLY and FYNNEI. V lost 0 bases to trimming and J lost 7 bases, with 12 bases between them. CDR3 residues: CASSEAGGGGGELFF. The CDR3 bases are TGTGCCAGCAGTGAAGCTGGGGGGGGCGGCGGGGAGCTGTTTTTT.

This chain connects TRBV5-6 to TRBJ2-7, with 8 bases aligning to TRBD2. There are 17 residues in the CDR3. CDR1 is SGHDT, CDR2 YYEEEE, per germline. The J segment lost 2 bases and the V segment lost 1 base, leaving 11 bases of the junction unmatched. CDR3 DNA sequence: TGTGCCAGCAGCTTGAGGGGGTGGCGGGGGGTCCCCTACGAGCAGTACTTC. It specifies CASSLRGWRGVPYEQYF.

The chain recombines TRBV15 with TRBJ1-2; no firm D call. Trimming cost V 3 bases and J 4 bases, with 15 bases left between them. From germline, CDR1 is LNHNV and CDR2 YYDKDF (reference sequence). The CDR3 length is 15 residues. The CDR3 reads CATSRPDRDSYGYTF. CDR3 nucleotides: TGTGCCACCAGCAGGCCAGACCGGGATTCCTATGGCTACACCTTC.

This sequence joins TRBV28 and TRBJ2-7; the match to TRBD1 covers 9 bases. This CDR3 comprises 11 residues. From germline, CDR1 is MDHEN and CDR2 SYDVKM. The CDR3 here is CGTGVFGEQYF. CDR3 DNA: TGTGGGACAGGGGTTTTTGGTGAGCAGTACTTC.

This CDR3 is CATIGGVGEKLFF. Written as DNA, the CDR3 is TGTGCCACCATTGGGGGCGTGGGTGAAAAACTGTTTTTT. The rearrangement links TRBV28 to TRBJ1-4, with TRBD1 as a possible D gene (6 bases). The V and J ends lost 10 bases and 7 bases respectively, with 16 bases between them. CDR1 and CDR2 (germline): MDHEN, SYDVKM. The CDR3 sequence is 13 residues long.

Concerning this clone: The junction shows a germline mismatch at one end, possibly a read error. V is TRBV5-1 and J is TRBJ1-2; 7 bases agree with TRBD1. The CDR3 covers 13 residues. Germline V gene lookup returns CDR1 SGHRS and CDR2 YFSETQ. DNA for the CDR3: TGCGCCAGCAGTATGGAGACAGGGAATGGCCACACCTTC. It codes for CASSMETGNGHTF.

The CDR3 DNA follows: TGTGCCACCCGCGGAATCTACGAGCAGTACTTC. The encoded protein is CATRGIYEQYF. The chain links TRBV10-3 to TRBJ2-7; the D is unclear. The CDR3 covers 11 residues. Per the germline V gene, CDR1 is ENHRY and CDR2 is SYGVKD. V lost 10 bases and J lost 3, with 10 bases in between.

The rearrangement links TRBV3-1 (or the pseudogene TRBV3-2) to TRBJ1-1; 8 bases align to TRBD1. The CDR3 consists of 13 residues. With V trimmed by 5 bases and J by 3 bases, 2 bases remained unmatched. Per the germline V gene, CDR1 is LGHDT and CDR2 is YNNKEL (reference sequence). CDR3 loop: CASSMDRDTEAFF. CDR3 coding DNA: TGTGCCAGCAGCATGGACAGGGACACTGAAGCTTTCTTT.

This chain links TRBV9 with TRBJ1-3, with a weak D call TRBD1 (5 bases). The CDR3 covers 13 residues. V lost 5 bases and J 9 bases, leaving 15 bases between the germline ends. From germline, CDR1 is SGDLS and CDR2 YYNGEE. In DNA form, the CDR3 reads TGTGCCAGCAGTAGGGATGGGGCCAGCACCATATATTTT. Translation gives CASSRDGASTIYF.

The sample holds a few counts of this clone. V usage is TRBV15 and J usage is TRBJ1-2; 7 nucleotides match TRBD1. Germline V gene sequence: CDR1 LNHNV, CDR2 YYDKDF (reference sequence). The V segment lost 4 bases and the J segment 7 bases; nucleotides outside the gene matches: 6. CDR3 length: 13 amino acids. CDR3 nucleotides: TGTGCCACCAGCACCGACAGGGCCGCTGGCTACACCTTC. Protein: CATSTDRAAGYTF.

The CDR3 bases are TGTGCCAGCAGCTTAGCGCTATGGAATTCACCCCTCCACTTT. Residues: CASSLALWNSPLHF. V and J are TRBV7-2 and TRBJ1-6; D ambiguous. Germline CDR1 SGHTA, CDR2 FQGNSA. V was trimmed by 0 bases and J by 7 bases, leaving 7 bases between them. There are 14 residues in the CDR3.

The V gene is TRBV10-3, the J gene TRBJ2-5; D is perhaps TRBD2 (5 bases). Looked up from germline, CDR1 is ENHRY and CDR2 is SYGVKD. V lost 2 bases to trimming and J lost 5 bases, with 9 bases between them. CDR3 length: 13 residues. This CDR3 reads CAISETSVETQYF. CDR3 coding DNA: TGTGCCATCAGTGAGACTAGTGTGGAGACCCAGTACTTC.

The chain carries TRBV7-2 and TRBJ2-7; 7 nucleotides align to TRBD2. The ends lost 2 bases at V and 0 bases at J; junction bases unmatched: 4. CDR1 SGHTA and CDR2 FQGNSA come from the germline V gene. This CDR3 region has 15 residues. The DNA for the CDR3 is TGTGCCAGCAGCTTAACCGGGACTAACTCCTACGAGCAGTACTTC. Protein: CASSLTGTNSYEQYF.

The chain combines TRBV29-1 with TRBJ1-2, with 7 bases matching TRBD1. This CDR3 is 13 amino acids long. V shed 5 bases, J shed 4 bases, and the junction held 7 bases outside the gene matches. Germline CDR1 and CDR2: SQVTM and ANQGSEA. The DNA for the CDR3 is TGCAGCGTTCTCGAGACAGGGATCTATGGCTACACCTTC. Amino acids: CSVLETGIYGYTF.

V is TRBV10-3 and J is TRBJ1-2, with D unresolved. V gave up 0 bases and J gave up 4 bases, with 6 bases separating them. Germline assignment: CDR1 ENHRY and CDR2 SYGVKD. The CDR3 consists of 13 residues. Here the CDR3 DNA reads TGTGCCATCAGTGAGTCGCCAGGCTATGGCTACACCTTC. Protein: CAISESPGYGYTF.

The chain recombines TRBV2 with TRBJ1-1; D is uncertain. V was pared by 8 bases and J by 1 base, with 11 bases between. The V gene's germline CDR1 is SNHLY and CDR2 FYNNEI. The CDR3 is 13 residues long. CDR3 amino acids: CASLAGANTEAFF. Written as DNA, the CDR3 is TGTGCCAGCCTAGCGGGTGCGAACACTGAAGCTTTCTTT.

This clone was seen just once. The rearrangement joins TRBV27 to TRBJ1-5, with 8 nucleotides matching TRBD1. Trimming cost V 4 bases and J 3 bases; bases outside gene matches: 2. Germline lookup yields CDR1 MNHEY and CDR2 SMNVEV (reference sequence). The CDR3 contains 14 residues. DNA for the CDR3: TGTGCCAGCAGTTGGGGACAGGCCAATCAGCCCCAGCATTTT. The encoded protein is CASSWGQANQPQHF.

The V and J genes are TRBV7-8 and TRBJ1-5; a possible D gene is TRBD1 (5 bases). The germline gives CDR1 SGHVS, CDR2 FQNEAQ. This CDR3 region has 17 residues. V lost 3 bases, J lost 7 bases, and 22 bases lay in between. The CDR3 coding sequence is TGTGCCAGCAGCTTCGCCCCCCGGGCAGCGCAGGGCCAGCCCCAGCATTTT. Translated: CASSFAPRAAQGQPQHF.

The chain uses TRBV19 and TRBJ2-7; 10 nucleotides match TRBD1. The trim removed 4 bases at V and 3 bases at J, leaving 6 bases unmatched. This CDR3 comprises 15 residues. Germline loops: CDR1 LNHDA, CDR2 SQIVND (reference sequence). CDR3 protein: CASSSKGQGIYEQYF. CDR3 DNA sequence: TGTGCCAGTAGTAGCAAGGGACAGGGGATCTACGAGCAGTACTTC.

V gene TRBV6-5 combines with J gene TRBJ2-3, with D possibly TRBD1 on 6 matching bases. The CDR3 covers 14 residues. CDR1 is MNHEY, CDR2 SVGAGI, per germline. V was cut by 4 bases and J by 2 bases, with 10 bases left in between. The CDR3 region is CASSWDIYTDTQYF. CDR3 bases: TGTGCCAGCAGTTGGGACATATACACAGATACGCAGTATTTT.